This T cell receptor beta chain was observed in a study of blood T cell repertoires in COVID-19. As for the study in general: Italy, Spain and the United States were the sources of the convalescent and acute COVID-19 samples. T cells, B-cell-depleted T cells, or PBMCs provided the cDNA or gDNA that served as material.

As processed by the authors: How many nucleated cells were present was estimated from reference gene primer amplification. Profiled with immunoSEQ multiplex PCR; TCRdb holds only in-frame clones, not every one. The DNA was the basis for D and trimming; V, J and clone size are from that table. The sample includes about 220,000 clones, around four fifths of them seen just once. The CDR3 runs to 14 residues. V gave up 8 bases and J gave up 5 bases; unmatched junction bases: 7. Germline V gene data show CDR1 as SNHLY and CDR2 as FYNNEI. J is TRBJ1-5 and V is TRBV2, with 9 bases fitting TRBD1. Sequenced material: peripheral blood. This receptor was obtained from a woman aged 45-65 years with acute or convalescent COVID-19. The CDR3 DNA sequence: TGTGCCAGCGGGACAGGGATGGTTGATCAGCCCCAGCATTTT. Translation: CASGTGMVDQPQHF.